This is a list of T cell receptor beta chains from one sample in a study of blood T cell repertoires in COVID-19. Repertoires were generated with immunoSEQ multiplex PCR, while TCRdb's copy carries only in-frame clones and drops some. The top ten hold approximately 7.2% of the sample, which has under 250,000 clones, more than 65% seen once. The material sequenced was peripheral blood. Receptor source: a woman aged 80 or over with acute or convalescent COVID-19. The CDR3 runs from the conserved cysteine through the conserved F or W. The order of the fields is D gene, V gene, J gene, clone size, CDR3 DNA, CDR3 protein. The D gene is left open where the match is weak. Size values are once, few and many counts, or a class for expanded clones, and some rows have none.

D gene: TRBD1
V gene: TRBV4-1
J gene: TRBJ1-1
clone size: -
CDR3 DNA: TGCGCCAGCAGCCGACAAATTACAGGGGTGAACACTGAAGCTTTCTTT
CDR3 protein: CASSRQITGVNTEAFF

D gene: -
V gene: TRBV7-6
J gene: TRBJ2-1
clone size: -
CDR3 DNA: TGTGCCAGCAGCCAAGTGAGGTTTCAGGGGTCCAATGAGCAGTTCTTC
CDR3 protein: CASSQVRFQGSNEQFF

D gene: -
V gene: TRBV14
J gene: TRBJ2-3
clone size: -
CDR3 DNA: TGTGCCAGCAGCTACTGGAGCGTTAGAACAGATACGCAGTATTTT
CDR3 protein: CASSYWSVRTDTQYF

D gene: -
V gene: TRBV7-9
J gene: TRBJ1-2
clone size: -
CDR3 DNA: TGTGCCAGCAGCTTAGGAGGTTCTTTGGCTTATGGCTACACCTTC
CDR3 protein: CASSLGGSLAYGYTF

D gene: -
V gene: TRBV5-1
J gene: TRBJ1-2
clone size: -
CDR3 DNA: TGCGCCAGCAGCCTAGGACAGTGGGTAAACAACTATGGCTACACCTTC
CDR3 protein: CASSLGQWVNNYGYTF

D gene: -
V gene: TRBV16
J gene: TRBJ1-5
clone size: -
CDR3 DNA: TGTGCCAGCAGCCAAGTTCGGGGGGCCGGGCAGCCCCAGCATTTT
CDR3 protein: CASSQVRGAGQPQHF

D gene: TRBD2
V gene: TRBV29-1
J gene: TRBJ2-7
clone size: -
CDR3 DNA: TGCAGCGGGCGGGAGGGGGGCAACTACGAGCAGTACTTC
CDR3 protein: CSGREGGNYEQYF

D gene: TRBD2
V gene: TRBV5-1
J gene: TRBJ2-3
clone size: -
CDR3 DNA: TGCGCCAGCAGCTTGGGCTCGGGGGGATTGCACGCAGATACGCAGTATTTT
CDR3 protein: CASSLGSGGLHADTQYF

D gene: TRBD2
V gene: TRBV7-2
J gene: TRBJ2-5
clone size: -
CDR3 DNA: TGTGCCAGCAGCCCCATGGGGCGGGGGGGCCCAGAGACCCAGTACTTC
CDR3 protein: CASSPMGRGGPETQYF

D gene: TRBD1
V gene: TRBV7-8
J gene: TRBJ2-7
clone size: -
CDR3 DNA: TGTGCCAGCAGCTTCCTCGGGACAGGGTCACACGAGCAGTACTTC
CDR3 protein: CASSFLGTGSHEQYF

D gene: TRBD2
V gene: TRBV2
J gene: TRBJ2-3
clone size: -
CDR3 DNA: TGTGCCAGCAGTTCCGGGACTAGCGGGGGGGCTGCGCAGTATTTT
CDR3 protein: CASSSGTSGGAAQYF

D gene: -
V gene: TRBV6-5
J gene: TRBJ2-7
clone size: -
CDR3 DNA: TGTGCCAGCACTCAATACAGAACCTACGAGCAGTACTTC
CDR3 protein: CASTQYRTYEQYF

D gene: -
V gene: TRBV15
J gene: TRBJ1-2
clone size: -
CDR3 DNA: TGTGCCACCAGCATGGAAAGCAGGAGGAACTATGGCTACACCTTC
CDR3 protein: CATSMESRRNYGYTF

D gene: -
V gene: TRBV6-5
J gene: TRBJ2-5
clone size: -
CDR3 DNA: TGTGCCAGCAGTTACAATGCGTTGGAGACCCAGTACTTC
CDR3 protein: CASSYNALETQYF

D gene: -
V gene: TRBV6-5
J gene: TRBJ1-3
clone size: few
CDR3 DNA: TGTGCCAGCACACGGAGCTCTGGAAACACCATATATTTT
CDR3 protein: CASTRSSGNTIYF

D gene: TRBD1
V gene: TRBV28
J gene: TRBJ2-3
clone size: -
CDR3 DNA: TGTGCCAGCAGTACGACAGGGGAGGCCACAGATACGCAGTATTTT
CDR3 protein: CASSTTGEATDTQYF

D gene: TRBD2
V gene: TRBV6-6
J gene: TRBJ2-3
clone size: -
CDR3 DNA: TGTGCCAGCAGGTCATCGGGAGGAACAGATACGCAGTATTTT
CDR3 protein: CASRSSGGTDTQYF

D gene: -
V gene: TRBV7-6
J gene: TRBJ1-1
clone size: -
CDR3 DNA: TGTGCCAGCAGCTCCCCCCCCCAGGCCACTGAAGCTTTCTTT
CDR3 protein: CASSSPPQATEAFF

D gene: -
V gene: TRBV6-5
J gene: TRBJ2-2
clone size: -
CDR3 DNA: TGTGCCAGCACCCTAGCCCCTGCGAACACCGGGGAGCTGTTTTTT
CDR3 protein: CASTLAPANTGELFF

D gene: TRBD1
V gene: TRBV23-1
J gene: TRBJ1-4
clone size: -
CDR3 DNA: TGCGCCAGCAGTCTTTTGGACAGGGCTACAACTAATGAAAAACTGTTTTTT
CDR3 protein: CASSLLDRATTNEKLFF

D gene: -
V gene: TRBV2
J gene: TRBJ1-4
clone size: -
CDR3 DNA: TGTGCCAGCAGTGTCTTCTCCTTAGCAACTAATGAAAAACTGTTTTTT
CDR3 protein: CASSVFSLATNEKLFF

D gene: TRBD1
V gene: TRBV5-1
J gene: TRBJ1-1
clone size: -
CDR3 DNA: TGCGCCAGCAGCCTAGGACAGGGGATAGCTTTCTTT
CDR3 protein: CASSLGQGIAFF

D gene: -
V gene: TRBV19
J gene: TRBJ2-1
clone size: few
CDR3 DNA: TGTGCCAGTAGTATAGTCGGGTTCAACAATGAGCAGTTCTTC
CDR3 protein: CASSIVGFNNEQFF

D gene: -
V gene: TRBV27
J gene: TRBJ1-1
clone size: few
CDR3 DNA: TGTGCCAGCAGTCCCTCCAGGGGTGGCACTGAAGCTTTCTTT
CDR3 protein: CASSPSRGGTEAFF

D gene: -
V gene: TRBV19
J gene: TRBJ2-7
clone size: -
CDR3 DNA: TGTGCCAGTAGTCCAGCGGGTCGGATATACGAGCAGTACTTC
CDR3 protein: CASSPAGRIYEQYF

D gene: -
V gene: TRBV6-5
J gene: TRBJ1-5
clone size: -
CDR3 DNA: TGTGCCAGCAGTCGGACAGACAATCAGCCCCAGCATTTT
CDR3 protein: CASSRTDNQPQHF

D gene: TRBD2
V gene: TRBV27
J gene: TRBJ2-2
clone size: -
CDR3 DNA: TGTGCCAGCGGTGGAGCGGGAGGGATAACCGGGGAGCTGTTTTTT
CDR3 protein: CASGGAGGITGELFF

D gene: TRBD1
V gene: TRBV18
J gene: TRBJ2-7
clone size: few
CDR3 DNA: TGTGCCAGCTCATTATCCGGGACAGTTGCCTACGAGCAGTACTTC
CDR3 protein: CASSLSGTVAYEQYF

D gene: TRBD1
V gene: TRBV6-5
J gene: TRBJ2-1
clone size: -
CDR3 DNA: TGTGCCAGCAGTCGGACAGGAAACAATGAGCAGTTCTTC
CDR3 protein: CASSRTGNNEQFF

D gene: -
V gene: TRBV29-1
J gene: TRBJ2-2
clone size: few
CDR3 DNA: TGCAGCGTTGAGCAGGGTATCAACACCGGGGAGCTGTTTTTT
CDR3 protein: CSVEQGINTGELFF

D gene: -
V gene: TRBV6-6
J gene: TRBJ1-5
clone size: -
CDR3 DNA: TGTGCCAGCTCACAGGCCATCAATCAGCCCCAGCATTTT
CDR3 protein: CASSQAINQPQHF

D gene: -
V gene: TRBV14
J gene: TRBJ1-1
clone size: -
CDR3 DNA: TGTGCCAGCAGCCAAGACATCCAGGGGCTGGACACTGAAGCTTTCTTT
CDR3 protein: CASSQDIQGLDTEAFF

D gene: -
V gene: TRBV27
J gene: TRBJ1-1
clone size: -
CDR3 DNA: TGTGCCAGCAGTTTCTGGGGGGGGTCTGAAGCTTTCTTT
CDR3 protein: CASSFWGGSEAFF